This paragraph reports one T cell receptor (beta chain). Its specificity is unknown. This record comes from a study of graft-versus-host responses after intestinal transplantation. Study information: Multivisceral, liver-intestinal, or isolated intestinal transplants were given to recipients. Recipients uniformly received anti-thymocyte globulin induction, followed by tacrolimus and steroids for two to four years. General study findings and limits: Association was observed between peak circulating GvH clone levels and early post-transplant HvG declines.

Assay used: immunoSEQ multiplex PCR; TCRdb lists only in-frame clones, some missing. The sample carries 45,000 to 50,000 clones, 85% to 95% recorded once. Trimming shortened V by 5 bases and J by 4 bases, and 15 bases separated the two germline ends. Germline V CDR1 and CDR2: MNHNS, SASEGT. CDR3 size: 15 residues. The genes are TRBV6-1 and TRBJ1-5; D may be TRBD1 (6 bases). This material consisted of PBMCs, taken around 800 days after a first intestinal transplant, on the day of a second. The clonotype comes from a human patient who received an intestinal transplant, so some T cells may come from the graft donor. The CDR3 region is CASSLTEQGNQPQHF. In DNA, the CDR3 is TGTGCCAGCAGTCTTACCGAACAGGGAAATCAGCCCCAGCATTTT.